This TCR beta chain was found in a study of shared clonotypes between healthy human individuals. Study-level results: Against clonotypes common to all four donors, non-shared ones had lower generation probabilities. The genetic and exposure-history diversity represented was limited by few donors. Large sequencing depth failed to make sorted-subset sequencing complete, rarefaction showed. Memory subsets had estimated richness that was generally smaller than that of naive subsets.

Here immunoSEQ multiplex PCR was the method, and the copy in TCRdb shows in-frame clones only, minus some. Of roughly 1,600,000 clones listed, 97% to 99% were seen once; the top ten hold roughly 0.36%. As for this clone: Its specificity is not known. Within the sample, other DNA sequences also encode this same CDR3.

The sample consisted of naive CD4+ T cells sorted from blood. Subset given: CD45RA+ positively selected. This receptor was obtained from a man younger than 40 in good health.

The CDR3 reads CASSLGGGMNTEAFF. In nucleotides, the CDR3 is TGTGCCAGCAGCTTGGGTGGGGGCATGAACACTGAAGCTTTCTTT. The chain links TRBV5-4 to TRBJ1-1; D is possibly TRBD1 (6 bases). This CDR3 contains 15 residues. Trimming shortened V by 0 bases and J by 0 bases, and 9 bases separated the two germline ends. Germline V gives CDR1 SGHNT, CDR2 YYREEE (reference sequence).